The next 24 T cell receptor beta chains were all read from a single sample in a study of Graves' ophthalmopathy and Graves' hyperthyroidism. RNA transcripts yielded amplified TCR beta CDR3 regions. First-round RT-PCR employed HTBI primers, with a second-round multiplex PCR after it. TCRdb re-called the multiplex PCR reads with MiXCR, one entry per CDR3 protein. This sample carries roughly 600,000 distinct CDR3 sequences, less than 45% of them seen once, and the ten largest clones take roughly 4.5%. Sequencing used peripheral blood or thyroid tissue (not recorded which). The source of these receptors is an adult man with Graves' hyperthyroidism.

In the case of this clonotype: This may arise from a read error, as a much more abundant clone is one base away. The rearrangement links TRBV2 to TRBJ1-5, with D perhaps TRBD1 (5 bases). The germline CDR1 and CDR2 sequences are SNHLY and FYNNEI. This CDR3 spans 12 amino acids. The CDR3, as DNA: TGTGTCAGTACAGCAGGGATTCAGCCCCAGCATTTT. Its translation is CVSTAGIQPQHF. Variable domain in full (rest from reference TRBV2 and TRBJ1-5): EPEVTQTPSHQVTQMGQEVILRCVPISNHLYFYWYRQILGQKVEFLVSFYNNEISEKSEIFDDQFSVERPDGSNFTLKIRSTKLEDSAMYFCVSTAGIQPQHFGDGTRLSIL.

This clonotype came up many times. The V gene is TRBV6-5, the J gene TRBJ2-7; 13 bases map to TRBD2. Germline values: CDR1 MNHEY, CDR2 SVGAGI. The V and J ends lost 6 bases and 4 bases, in that order; junction bases with no gene match: 3. This CDR3 comprises 14 residues. In nucleotides, the CDR3 is TGTGCCAGCAGCCGGACTAGCGGGAGTTACGAGCAGTACTTC. Its translation is CASSRTSGSYEQYF.

The sample holds a few counts of this clonotype. This sequence joins TRBV14 and TRBJ2-2; D is ambiguous. This CDR3 has 13 amino acids. The germline CDR1 and CDR2 sequences are SGHDN and FVKESK. Trimming stripped 0 bases from V and 10 bases from J, with 9 bases between. CDR3 coding DNA: TGTGCCAGCAGCCAAGAGACCCCCGCGGAGCTGTTTTTT. Encoded protein: CASSQETPAELFF.

The sample holds many counts of this clonotype. The chain is built from TRBV6-5 and TRBJ1-4, with 7 nucleotides matching TRBD1. Unmatched junction bases numbered 3, after V lost 2 bases and J lost 6 bases. The CDR3 is 14 residues long. Germline V gene sequence: CDR1 MNHEY, CDR2 SVGAGI. In DNA form, the CDR3 reads TGTGCCAGCAGTTACCGACAGGGATATGAAAAACTGTTTTTT. It is translated as CASSYRQGYEKLFF.

V is TRBV29-1 and J is TRBJ2-1; 12 nucleotides match TRBD2. The germline gives CDR1 SQVTM, CDR2 ANQGSEA. The CDR3 is 17 amino acids. J was trimmed by 0 bases and V by 4 bases; bases with no gene match: 7. The CDR3 sequence is CSVVGLAGGYSYNEQFF. CDR3 sequence (DNA): TGCAGCGTTGTTGGCCTAGCGGGGGGGTACTCCTACAATGAGCAGTTCTTC.

This clonotype was counted at least ten times. The chain couples TRBV5-6 to TRBJ1-6, with D possibly being TRBD1 (5 bases). CDR3 length equals 15 residues. Trimming took off 4 bases at V and 9 bases at J, with 17 bases between the two ends. Germline CDR1 is SGHDT and CDR2 is YYEEEE. The CDR3: CASSRAGTQVSPLHF. CDR3 DNA sequence: TGTGCCAGCAGCAGGGCCGGGACTCAAGTTTCACCCCTCCACTTT.

Regarding this clonotype: A clone one base away is much larger, so this may be a read error. The J gene is TRBJ2-2, the V gene TRBV14; no reliable D call. The CDR3 contains 15 residues. Between the trimmed V and J ends, which lost 6 bases and 0 bases, there was a span of 11 bases. The germline CDR1 and CDR2 sequences are SGHDN and FVKESK. The CDR3 here is CASSLPGPNTGELFF. The CDR3, as DNA: TGTGCCAGCAGTCTACCGGGCCCGAACACCGGGGAGCTGTTTTTT.

This clonotype was seen a single time. The chain recombines TRBV11-1 with TRBJ2-2; D remains unclear. This CDR3 spans 12 amino acids. With 6 bases removed from V and 8 bases from J, the gap between germline ends came to 10 bases. Germline V gene sequence: CDR1 SGHAT, CDR2 FQDESV (reference sequence). The DNA for the CDR3 is TGTGCCAGCAGTTACGCGCCAGGGGAGCTGTTTTTT. Translating gives CASSYAPGELFF. Drawing the rest from reference TRBV11-1 and TRBJ2-2, the complete variable domain is EAEVAQSPRYKITEKSQAVAFWCDPISGHATLYWYRQILGQGPELLVQFQDESVVDDSQLPKDRFSAERLKGVDSTLKIQPAELGDSAMYLCASSYAPGELFFGEGSRLTVL.

This clonotype was found many times. This sequence joins TRBV29-1 and TRBJ2-7, with a weak D call TRBD1 (6 bases). Trimming left V 4 bases short and J 7 bases short, with 23 bases between. From germline, CDR1 is SQVTM and CDR2 ANQGSEA. The CDR3 contains 15 residues. CDR3 amino acids: CSVVVHLGAAGEQYF. CDR3 in DNA: TGCAGCGTTGTGGTACATCTGGGGGCCGCTGGGGAGCAGTACTTC.

This clonotype has a count of ten or more. This sequence joins TRBV20-1 and TRBJ2-7; 11 nucleotides agree with TRBD1. Germline trimming cut 6 bases from V and 0 bases from J; bases unmatched to any gene: 7. From germline, CDR1 is DFQATT and CDR2 SNEGSKA (reference sequence). The CDR3 contains 15 residues. CDR3 nucleotide sequence: TGCAGTGCCCGGGACAGGGGGACCGCCTCCTACGAGCAGTACTTC. Its translation: CSARDRGTASYEQYF.

This clonotype was seen a few times. V is TRBV19 and J is TRBJ2-3, with TRBD1 matching over 9 bases. V dropped 8 bases and J dropped 4; count of bases not matched to a gene: 4. CDR3 length: 13 amino acids. CDR1 is LNHDA and CDR2 is SQIVND in the germline V gene (reference sequence). As DNA, the CDR3 is TGTGCCAGTGGACAGGGGTTGGCAGATACGCAGTATTTT. Translation: CASGQGLADTQYF.

This clonotype showed up many times. The chain is built from TRBV7-2 and TRBJ2-5; perhaps TRBD2 as D (6 bases). CDR3 length: 14 residues. Looked up from germline, CDR1 is SGHTA and CDR2 is FQGNSA. The V end lost 5 bases, the J end lost 1 base, and 11 bases lay between the germline ends. CDR3 coding DNA: TGTGCCAGCAGCAGAAGCGGGTTCCAAGAGACCCAGTACTTC. It encodes CASSRSGFQETQYF.

Of note for this clonotype: Given a much more abundant clone one base away, this may be a read error. Given the absence of the conserved phenylalanine or tryptophan at the CDR3 end, a read error is likely. The rearrangement links TRBV5-1 to TRBJ2-5, with 9 bases that match TRBD1. In germline, CDR1 is SGHRS, CDR2 YFSETQ. CDR3 length: 13 residues. V gave up 4 bases and J gave up 5 bases; unmatched junction bases: 3. This CDR3 is CASSRGTGETQYS. CDR3 sequence (DNA): TGCGCCAGCAGCCGAGGGACAGGGGAGACCCAGTACTCC.

This clonotype was observed at least ten times. The chain uses TRBV12-3 or TRBV12-4 and TRBJ1-4, with D possibly TRBD1 on 6 matching bases. Trimming took off 6 bases at V and 3 bases at J, with 11 bases between the two ends. The CDR3 spans 14 residues. The CDR3 DNA is TGTGCCAGCAGCCCGGACAGTTCTAATGAAAAACTGTTTTTT. This encodes CASSPDSSNEKLFF.

This clonotype was seen many times. This rearrangement joins TRBV5-8 to TRBJ2-2; D is possibly TRBD2 (6 bases). Germline V gene sequence: CDR1 SGHTS, CDR2 YDEGEE. The CDR3 sequence is 15 residues long. V lost 0 bases, J lost 7 bases, and 13 bases lay in between. CDR3 residues: CASSLAGSDVGELFF. The DNA of the CDR3 is TGTGCCAGCAGCTTGGCCGGGAGTGACGTCGGGGAGCTGTTTTTT.

This clonotype came up many times. V is TRBV9 and J is TRBJ1-2; D is uncertain. The length of the CDR3 is 14 residues. Trimming left V 0 bases short and J 7 bases short, with 13 bases between. In germline, CDR1 is SGDLS, CDR2 YYNGEE. The CDR3 sequence is CASSVANWGGGYTF. The CDR3 DNA is TGTGCCAGCAGCGTAGCTAATTGGGGAGGTGGCTACACCTTC.

This clonotype was detected many times. The chain links TRBV7-9 to TRBJ2-7; unclear D gene. The CDR3 contains 15 residues. CDR1 and CDR2 from the germline V gene are SEHNR and FQNEAQ (reference sequence). V was shortened by 1 base and J by 0 bases, with 10 bases between the two germline ends. CDR3 sequence (DNA): TGTGCCAGCAGCTTAGAGCAGGATCCCTCCTACGAGCAGTACTTC. Encoded protein: CASSLEQDPSYEQYF.

This clonotype was found many times. The genes are TRBV6-1 and TRBJ1-6; 8 bases are a match to TRBD1. Germline lookup yields CDR1 MNHNS and CDR2 SASEGT. The CDR3 has 16 residues. The trim removed 3 bases at V and 5 bases at J, leaving 6 bases unmatched. This chain's CDR3 is CASSDTAGQDNSPLHF. CDR3 sequence (DNA): TGTGCCAGCAGTGATACCGCGGGACAGGATAATTCACCCCTCCACTTT.

In its sample, this clonotype was seen a few times. A much larger clonotype is one base distant, so this may be a read error. This chain joins TRBV6-5 and TRBJ2-7; no definite D call. Germline V gives CDR1 MNHEY, CDR2 SVGAGI. The CDR3 contains 14 residues. The CDR3 is CAGSPVVAIHEQYF. CDR3 in DNA: TGTGCCGGCAGTCCTGTGGTGGCGATCCACGAGCAGTACTTC.

To note about this clonotype: A much larger clone differs from this one at a single base, so this may be a read error. V is TRBV11-2 and J is TRBJ2-7; TRBD1 matches 8 bases. The CDR3 loop spans 14 amino acids. Germline CDR1 SGHAT, CDR2 FQNNGV. In DNA form, the CDR3 reads TGCGCCAGCAGCCAAGGGACAGGCCCCCTCGAGCAGTACTTC. Translation: CASSQGTGPLEQYF.

The rearrangement uses TRBV24-1 and TRBJ2-5; perhaps TRBD1 as D (5 bases). The DNA end is more similar to TRBJ2-1, so the J call may be wrong. This CDR3 comprises 16 residues. Germline values: CDR1 KGHDR, CDR2 SFDVKD. The CDR3: CATSGDPGFMDNEQFF. The DNA for the CDR3 is TGTGCCACCAGTGGGGATCCAGGGTTTATGGACAATGAGCAGTTCTTC.

In this sample, this clonotype turned up a few times. V is TRBV3-1 and J is TRBJ2-2; weak D call: TRBD1 (7 bases). Per the germline V gene, CDR1 is LGHDT and CDR2 is YNNKEL (reference sequence). The CDR3 spans 16 residues. With 4 bases removed from V and 1 base from J, the gap between germline ends came to 13 bases. In nucleotides, the CDR3 is TGTGCCAGCAGCCCGGGGGACAGCGGGAACACCGGGGAGCTGTTTTTT. Translated, it gives CASSPGDSGNTGELFF.

The chain is built from TRBV29-1 and TRBJ1-1; D possibly corresponds to TRBD1 (5 bases). This CDR3 spans 13 amino acids. Germline CDR1 reads SQVTM; CDR2 reads ANQGSEA. V lost 3 bases and J 10 bases, leaving 18 bases between the germline ends. In DNA, the CDR3 is TGCAGCGTTGATTTAGGGCAGGGTACTCGAGCTTTCTTT. Its translation is CSVDLGQGTRAFF.

This rearrangement joins TRBV29-1 to TRBJ2-2; 7 bases align to TRBD1. V was clipped by 8 bases and J by 0 bases; unmatched bases: 3. The germline V gene encodes CDR1 SQVTM and CDR2 ANQGSEA. The CDR3 totals 13 residues. In DNA, the CDR3 is TGCAGCTTGGACAGGTCGAACACCGGGGAGCTGTTTTTT. Its protein product is CSLDRSNTGELFF.